These 14 T cell receptor beta chains were sequenced from one sample in a study of T cells in localized non-small cell lung cancer. The method was immunoSEQ multiplex PCR; TCRdb's version includes in-frame clones alone and lacks a portion of them. This table has under 150,000 clones, about 90% appearing once. This material consisted of peripheral blood, taken before any cancer treatment. All receptors come from a female donor over 55 with stage I lung adenocarcinoma.

The V and J genes are TRBV18 and TRBJ1-3, with no clear D. Trimming took off 2 bases at V and 0 bases at J, with 14 bases between the two ends. CDR1 KGHSH and CDR2 LQKENI come from the germline V gene. The length of the CDR3 is 17 residues. The CDR3 nucleotides are TGTGCCAGCTCACCAGCACCACTCCGGGTCTCTGGAAACACCATATATTTT. This gives the protein CASSPAPLRVSGNTIYF.

The chain has TRBV6-1 and TRBJ2-3, with D perhaps TRBD1 (6 bases). Germline V gene lookup returns CDR1 MNHNS and CDR2 SASEGT. CDR3 length: 15 amino acids. The V gene lost 10 bases and the J gene lost 4 bases, with 21 bases spanning the gap. Here the CDR3 DNA reads TGTGCCACTTACCGACAGGTCCGAGGGTCAGATACGCAGTATTTT. It translates to CATYRQVRGSDTQYF.

The chain couples TRBV6-5 to TRBJ1-5; 9 bases are shared with TRBD1. In germline, CDR1 is MNHEY, CDR2 SVGAGI. V lost 5 bases and J lost 6; bases outside the gene matches: 8. The CDR3 spans 15 residues. As DNA, the CDR3 is TGTGCCAGCAGTCCAACGGGGACAGGGACTCAGCCCCAGCATTTT. Its protein product is CASSPTGTGTQPQHF.

J is TRBJ2-2 and V is TRBV29-1, with 7 nucleotides matching TRBD1. The CDR3 sequence is 13 residues long. The junction had 7 bases not matched to a gene; V was cut back by 7 bases and J by 5 bases. Germline V lookup: CDR1 SQVTM, CDR2 ANQGSEA. The chain's CDR3 is CSASDRLTGELFF. In DNA form, the CDR3 reads TGCAGCGCCTCGGACAGGCTTACCGGGGAGCTGTTTTTT.

The V and J genes are TRBV6-6 and TRBJ2-2; D is undetermined. The germline gives CDR1 MNHNY, CDR2 SVGAGI (reference sequence). The length of the CDR3 is 15 residues. This CDR3 is CAESPQLTNTGELFF. The CDR3 region has the DNA TGTGCAGAATCTCCCCAACTTACGAACACCGGGGAGCTGTTTTTT.

This chain uses TRBV29-1 with TRBJ2-5, with D possibly being TRBD1 (6 bases). This CDR3 has 13 amino acids. V lost 3 bases and J lost 5, with 13 bases in between. CDR1 and CDR2 (germline): SQVTM, ANQGSEA. Written as DNA, the CDR3 is TGCAGCGTTGATAGGGTACAGGGCGAGACCCAGTACTTC. Its translation: CSVDRVQGETQYF.

The sample holds one count of this clone. The chain recombines TRBV7-6 with TRBJ2-5; D possibly corresponds to TRBD2 (5 bases). This CDR3 is built from 12 residues. V dropped 5 bases and J dropped 9 bases, with 13 bases sitting between them. From germline, CDR1 is SGHVS and CDR2 FNYEAQ. The CDR3 reads CASSPGVGAQYF. The CDR3 DNA reads as TGTGCCAGCAGCCCCGGGGTCGGGGCCCAGTACTTC.

V gene TRBV19 combines with J gene TRBJ1-1; D may be TRBD1 (6 bases). The germline V gene encodes CDR1 LNHDA and CDR2 SQIVND (reference sequence). The V gene lost 4 bases and the J gene lost 5 bases, with 14 bases spanning the gap. This CDR3 region has 14 residues. CDR3 loop: CASSKVAQGTEAFF. In nucleotides, the CDR3 is TGTGCCAGTAGTAAGGTCGCTCAGGGGACTGAAGCTTTCTTT.

In nucleotides, the CDR3 is TGCGCCAGCAGCCCGGGACAGCCTACCTACGAGCAGTACTTC. Its translation is CASSPGQPTYEQYF. The chain recombines TRBV10-1 with TRBJ2-7; TRBD1 matches at 7 bases. The CDR3 has 14 amino acids. Per the germline V gene, CDR1 is WNHNN and CDR2 is SYGVQD (reference sequence). Germline trimming cut 6 bases from V and 2 bases from J; bases unmatched to any gene: 7.

The chain recombines TRBV7-3 with TRBJ2-2; D unresolved. The V gene's germline CDR1 is SGHTA and CDR2 FQGTGA. The CDR3 loop spans 13 amino acids. V shed 2 bases and J shed 4 bases, with 5 bases lying between them. The CDR3 DNA reads TGTGCCAGCAGCTTACGGGTCACCGGGGAGCTGTTTTTT. The encoded protein is CASSLRVTGELFF.

The chain has TRBV5-6 and TRBJ2-7; D is possibly TRBD2 (6 bases). Trimming removed 3 bases at V and 9 bases at J, with 13 bases between. Germline CDR1 SGHDT, CDR2 YYEEEE. The CDR3 runs to 12 residues. CDR3 sequence reads: CASSSRRGMQYF. The DNA of the CDR3 is TGTGCCAGCAGCTCTAGGAGGGGAATGCAGTACTTC.

V usage is TRBV5-1 and J usage is TRBJ2-3; 11 nucleotides agree with TRBD2. The CDR3 is 17 residues long. CDR1 and CDR2 (germline): SGHRS, YFSETQ. V shed 3 bases and J 0 bases; nucleotides not matched to a gene: 6. DNA for the CDR3: TGCGCCAGCAGCTCGGGACTAGCGGTTTTTAGCACAGATACGCAGTATTTT. This codes for CASSSGLAVFSTDTQYF.

The gene calls are TRBV4-1 and TRBJ1-5; D not certain. V was clipped by 4 bases and J by 8 bases, with 18 bases between them. CDR1 and CDR2 (germline): MGHRA, YSYEKL. The CDR3 spans 15 residues. Here the CDR3 DNA reads TGCGCCAGCAGCCGCGTAGATGGGCCCTTGGAGCCCCAGCATTTT. Translating it yields CASSRVDGPLEPQHF.

V and J are TRBV11-2 and TRBJ1-3; D gene ambiguous. CDR3 length: 14 residues. V lost 3 bases and J lost 4, with 10 bases in between. The V gene's germline CDR1 is SGHAT and CDR2 FQNNGV. The CDR3 reads CASSFGVSGNTIYF. The DNA for the CDR3 is TGTGCCAGCAGCTTTGGGGTTTCAGGAAACACCATATATTTT.